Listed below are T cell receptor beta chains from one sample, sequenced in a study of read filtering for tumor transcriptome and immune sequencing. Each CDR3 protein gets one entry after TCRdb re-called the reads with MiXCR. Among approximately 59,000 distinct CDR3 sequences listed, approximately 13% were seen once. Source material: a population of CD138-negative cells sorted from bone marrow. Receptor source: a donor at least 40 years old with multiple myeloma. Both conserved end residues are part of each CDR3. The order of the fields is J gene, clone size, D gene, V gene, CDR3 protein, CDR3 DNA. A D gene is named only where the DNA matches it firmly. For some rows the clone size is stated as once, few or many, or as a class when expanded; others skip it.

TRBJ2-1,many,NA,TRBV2,CASRANEQFF,TGTGCCAGCAGGGCGAATGAGCAGTTCTTC
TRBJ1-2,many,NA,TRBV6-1,CASSERGLYGYTF,TGTGCCAGCAGTGAACGGGGGCTCTATGGCTACACCTTC
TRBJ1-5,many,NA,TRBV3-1,CASSALAVQPQHF,TGTGCCAGCAGCGCACTTGCGGTCCAGCCCCAGCATTTT
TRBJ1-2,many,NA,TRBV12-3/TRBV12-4,CASSFRPANYGYTF,TGTGCCAGCAGTTTCCGTCCGGCTAACTATGGCTACACCTTC
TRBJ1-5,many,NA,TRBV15,CATSREGGGQPQHF,TGTGCCACCAGCAGAGAGGGCGGGGGTCAGCCCCAGCATTTT
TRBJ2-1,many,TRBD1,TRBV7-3,CASSRLAGTGAANEQFF,TGTGCCAGCAGTCGATTGGCCGGGACAGGGGCGGCCAATGAGCAGTTCTTC
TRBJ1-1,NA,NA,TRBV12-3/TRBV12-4,CASSLRGEGNTEAFF,TGTGCCAGCAGTCTGAGGGGGGAGGGGAACACTGAAGCTTTCTTT
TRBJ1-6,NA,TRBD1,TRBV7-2,CASSLGGTGTYSPPHF,TGTGCCAGCAGCTTAGGCGGGACAGGGACTTATTCACCCCCCCACTTT
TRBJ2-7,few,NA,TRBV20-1,CSADLGARTTEQYF,TGCAGTGCAGATTTGGGAGCCCGGACCACCGAGCAGTACTTC
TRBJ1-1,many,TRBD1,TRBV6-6,CASSLQGASGTEAFF,TGTGCCAGCAGTTTACAGGGGGCGAGCGGGACTGAAGCTTTCTTT
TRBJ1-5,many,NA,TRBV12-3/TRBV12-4,CASSTQGVTQPQHF,TGTGCCAGCAGCACCCAAGGGGTTACTCAGCCCCAGCATTTT
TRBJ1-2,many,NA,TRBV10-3,CAISLGTDYGYTF,TGTGCCATCAGTTTGGGCACGGACTATGGCTACACCTTC
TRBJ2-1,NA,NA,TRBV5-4,CASTSNRGAGIVEQFF,TGTGCCAGCACTTCAAACCGGGGCGCCGGTATAGTCGAGCAGTTCTTC
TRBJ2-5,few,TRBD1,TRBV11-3,CASSQGQEETQYF,TGTGCCAGCAGCCAGGGACAGGAAGAGACCCAGTACTTC
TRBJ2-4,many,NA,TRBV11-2,CASRETVDIAKNIQYF,TGTGCCAGCAGAGAGACAGTCGACATAGCCAAAAACATTCAGTACTTC
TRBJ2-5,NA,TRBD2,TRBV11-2,CASSFDGGAFESETQYF,TGTGCCAGCAGCTTCGACGGGGGGGCTTTCGAGTCAGAGACCCAGTACTTC
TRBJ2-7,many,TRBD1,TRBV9,CASSVEGTGVYEQYF,TGTGCCAGCAGCGTAGAGGGGACAGGGGTCTACGAGCAGTACTTC
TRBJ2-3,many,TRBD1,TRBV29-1,CSVQVRQGAGDTQYF,TGCAGCGTACAAGTGAGACAGGGGGCAGGGGATACGCAGTATTTT
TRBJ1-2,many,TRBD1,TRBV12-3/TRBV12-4,CASSSRDRVMDGYTF,TGTGCCAGCAGTTCGCGGGACAGGGTGATGGATGGCTACACCTTC
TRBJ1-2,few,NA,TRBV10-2,CASSESGGDGYTF,TGCGCCAGCAGTGAGTCTGGGGGGGATGGCTACACCTTC
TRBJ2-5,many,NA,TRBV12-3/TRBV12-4,CASSHQGGETQYF,TGTGCCAGCAGCCATCAGGGGGGAGAGACCCAGTACTTC
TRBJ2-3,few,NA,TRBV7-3,CASSLKVTARKDTQYF,TGTGCCAGCAGCTTAAAGGTCACCGCACGGAAAGATACGCAGTATTTT
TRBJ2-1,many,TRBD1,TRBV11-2,CASSPEGQLSYNEQFF,TGTGCCAGCAGCCCCGAGGGACAGTTATCCTACAATGAGCAGTTCTTC
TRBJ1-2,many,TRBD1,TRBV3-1,CASNRQGLDYGYTF,TGTGCCAGCAACAGACAGGGGCTCGACTATGGCTACACCTTC
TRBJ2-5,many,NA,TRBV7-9,CASSLGQIQETQYF,TGTGCCAGCAGCTTAGGACAGATCCAAGAGACCCAGTACTTC
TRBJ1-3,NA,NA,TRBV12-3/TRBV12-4,CASSLNLGDTIYF,TGTGCCAGCAGTTTAAATTTGGGCGACACCATATATTTT
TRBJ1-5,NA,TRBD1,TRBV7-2,CASSRQDRGTGNQPQHF,TGTGCCAGCAGCAGACAGGACAGGGGTACGGGGAATCAGCCCCAGCATTTT
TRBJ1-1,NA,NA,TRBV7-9,CAGISLGTEAFF,TGTGCCGGCATTTCATTGGGCACTGAAGCTTTCTTT
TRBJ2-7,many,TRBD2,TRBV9,CASSPGTSGGPKAYEQYF,TGTGCCAGCAGCCCCGGGACTAGCGGGGGGCCAAAGGCCTACGAGCAGTACTTC
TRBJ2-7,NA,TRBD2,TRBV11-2,CASSLDLLSGYEQYF,TGTGCCAGCAGCTTAGATCTTCTTAGCGGGTACGAGCAGTACTTC
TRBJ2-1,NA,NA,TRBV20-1,CSASNEQFF,TGCAGTGCTAGTAATGAGCAGTTCTTC
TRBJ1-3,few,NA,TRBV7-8,CASRLTELSGNTIYF,TGTGCCAGCAGGTTGACGGAACTCTCTGGAAACACCATATATTTT
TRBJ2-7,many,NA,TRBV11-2,CASSLNQNLRLSSQYF,TGTGCCAGCAGCTTAAATCAGAATTTGAGACTTTCATCTCAGTACTTC
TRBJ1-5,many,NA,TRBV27,CASRDSGANQPQHF,TGTGCCAGCAGGGACTCGGGGGCGAATCAGCCCCAGCATTTT
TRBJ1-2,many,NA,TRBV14,CASSQDKTAEYNYGYTF,TGTGCCAGCAGCCAAGATAAGACAGCCGAATACAACTATGGCTACACCTTC
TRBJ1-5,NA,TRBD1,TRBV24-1,CATSAAGGVGSQPQHF,TGTGCCACCAGTGCTGCAGGGGGCGTCGGCAGTCAGCCCCAGCATTTT
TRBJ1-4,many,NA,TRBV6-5,CASSYSGGTNEKLFF,TGTGCCAGCAGTTACTCCGGTGGGACTAATGAAAAACTGTTTTTT
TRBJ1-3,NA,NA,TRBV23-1,CASSQLRDKGNTMYF,TGCGCCAGCAGTCAATTGCGGGACAAAGGAAACACCATGTATTTT
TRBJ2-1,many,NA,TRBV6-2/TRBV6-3,CASSLGAGPYNEQFF,TGTGCCAGCTCCCTTGGGGCAGGGCCTTACAATGAGCAGTTCTTC
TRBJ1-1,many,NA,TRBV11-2,CASSPGRGFEAFF,TGTGCCAGCAGCCCGGGACGGGGGTTTGAAGCTTTCTTT
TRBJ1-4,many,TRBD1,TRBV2,CASRAGTDNEKLFF,TGTGCCAGCAGGGCCGGGACAGACAATGAAAAACTGTTTTTT
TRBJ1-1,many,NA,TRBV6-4,CASSRGGSTEAFF,TGTGCCAGCAGCCGGGGCGGTTCCACCGAAGCTTTCTTT
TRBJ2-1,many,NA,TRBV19,CASSITRGSSNEQFF,TGTGCCAGTAGTATCACGAGAGGGTCCTCCAATGAGCAGTTCTTC
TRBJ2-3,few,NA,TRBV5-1,CASSSAAGSTDTQYF,TGCGCCAGCAGCTCGGCTGCGGGAAGCACAGATACGCAGTATTTT
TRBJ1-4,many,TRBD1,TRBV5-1,CASRSGTGSGKLFF,TGCGCCAGTAGATCCGGGACAGGGAGTGGAAAACTGTTTTTT
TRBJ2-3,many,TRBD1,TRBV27,CASSLSRTGFEDTQYF,TGTGCCAGCAGTTTGAGTAGGACAGGGTTCGAGGATACGCAGTATTTT
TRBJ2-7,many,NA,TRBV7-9,CASSQGGYSTYEQYF,TGTGCCAGCAGCCAAGGGGGGTATTCCACCTACGAGCAGTACTTC
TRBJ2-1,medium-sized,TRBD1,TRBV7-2,CASSSRDRNWDEQFF,TGTGCCAGCAGCTCCCGGGACAGGAACTGGGATGAGCAGTTCTTC
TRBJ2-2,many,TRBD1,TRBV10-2,CASRGTGGSTGELFF,TGCGCCAGCCGCGGGACAGGGGGTAGCACCGGGGAGCTGTTTTTT
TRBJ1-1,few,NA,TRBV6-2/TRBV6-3,CASSSGPRRTEAFF,TGTGCCAGCAGCTCGGGACCCCGTCGGACTGAAGCTTTCTTT
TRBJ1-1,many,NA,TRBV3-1,CASSPPLREAFF,TGTGCCAGCAGCCCCCCGTTGCGTGAAGCTTTCTTT
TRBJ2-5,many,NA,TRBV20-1,CSAREQRETQYF,TGCAGTGCTAGAGAACAGCGGGAGACCCAGTACTTC
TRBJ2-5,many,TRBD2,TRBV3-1,CASITSGGAETQYF,TGTGCCAGCATTACTAGCGGGGGGGCCGAGACCCAGTACTTC